These 24 T cell receptor beta chains were sequenced from one sample in a study of T cell repertoires in cytomegalovirus infection. For these TCRs, the target antigens are not known. TCRdb re-analysed the reads in MiXCR, keeping a single row per CDR3 protein. The sample carries about 130,000 distinct CDR3 sequences, around 30% recorded once. Sample: CD8+ T cells from cultured PBMCs, taken from culture after CMV antigen stimulation. The receptors derive from a human donor in good health (CMV status not recorded). Some clones in this sample may be carry-over from other donors' samples.

The chain has TRBV7-9 and TRBJ2-1; no reliable D call. V was shortened by 4 bases and J by 1 base, with 8 bases between the two germline ends. Germline values: CDR1 SEHNR, CDR2 FQNEAQ (reference sequence). The CDR3 sequence is 14 residues long. The CDR3 region is CASSSAGSYNEQFF. The CDR3 bases are TGTGCCAGCAGCTCCGCCGGATCCTACAATGAGCAGTTCTTC.

The chain uses TRBV27 and TRBJ1-4; TRBD1 is a possible D gene (5 bases). The germline V gene encodes CDR1 MNHEY and CDR2 SMNVEV (reference sequence). This CDR3 region has 13 residues. V dropped 5 bases and J dropped 10 bases, with 14 bases sitting between them. The CDR3 spells CASSGGVRRKLFF. CDR3 coding DNA: TGTGCCAGCAGTGGGGGGGTCAGAAGAAAACTGTTTTTT.

The gene calls are TRBV12-3 or TRBV12-4 and TRBJ1-5, with D unresolved. The CDR3 has 15 amino acids. Trimming pared 2 bases from V and 2 bases from J, leaving 10 bases between. DNA of the CDR3: TGTGCCAGCAGTTTACGTGCAGGTGGCAATCAGCCCCAGCATTTT. Translated: CASSLRAGGNQPQHF.

This sequence joins TRBV7-8 and TRBJ2-5, with 8 bases lining up with TRBD2. J lost 5 bases, V lost 4 bases, and 12 bases had no gene match. CDR3 size: 16 residues. Germline V gene data show CDR1 as SGHVS and CDR2 as FQNEAQ. The CDR3 DNA sequence: TGTGCCAGCAGCTCTCTACTAGCGGTGGGGCGGGAGACCCAGTACTTC. This encodes CASSSLLAVGRETQYF.

The V and J genes are TRBV5-4 and TRBJ2-5; 11 bases match TRBD2. V gave up 4 bases and J gave up 5 bases; unmatched junction bases: 7. Germline CDR1 is SGHNT and CDR2 is YYREEE (reference sequence). This CDR3 comprises 15 residues. The CDR3 is CASSISGGAAETQYF. The CDR3 DNA sequence: TGTGCCAGCAGCATTAGCGGGGGGGCTGCGGAGACCCAGTACTTC.

CDR3 loop: CASSQDRTGPPSTDTQYF. The CDR3 region has the DNA TGTGCCAGCAGCCAAGATCGAACAGGTCCCCCTAGCACAGATACGCAGTATTTT. The chain links TRBV4-2 to TRBJ2-3; tentative D call: TRBD1 (5 bases). Germline CDR1 reads LGHNA; CDR2 reads YNFKEQ. CDR3 length: 18 residues. V shed 0 bases and J shed 0 bases, with 16 bases lying between them.

This chain joins TRBV28 and TRBJ2-1; unclear D gene. The V gene lost 1 base and the J gene lost 3 bases, with 10 bases spanning the gap. Germline V gene lookup returns CDR1 MDHEN and CDR2 SYDVKM. The CDR3 spans 15 residues. The CDR3 here is CASSLLSRNYNEQFF. Here the CDR3 DNA reads TGTGCCAGCAGTTTATTGTCTAGAAACTACAATGAGCAGTTCTTC.

The chain is built from TRBV12-5 and TRBJ2-3; D gene unclear. Trimming shortened V by 6 bases and J by 2 bases, and 18 bases separated the two germline ends. This CDR3 has 16 amino acids. CDR1 and CDR2 (germline): LGHNT, FRNRAP. The CDR3 DNA reads TGTGCTAGTGGCGCCCGGGCAGGTGACCTCACAGATACGCAGTATTTT. It encodes CASGARAGDLTDTQYF. Full variable domain (outside the CDR3, taken from reference TRBV12-5 and TRBJ2-3): DARVTQTPRHKVTEMGQEVTMRCQPILGHNTVFWYRQTMMQGLELLAYFRNRAPLDDSGMPKDRFSAEMPDATLATLKIQPSEPRDSAVYFCASGARAGDLTDTQYFGPGTRLTVL.

This clonotype was recorded once. The chain recombines TRBV7-2 with TRBJ1-2; D not resolved. Deletions cut 5 bases from V and 4 bases from J, with 8 bases between. The CDR3 totals 12 residues. Per germline, CDR1 SGHTA and CDR2 FQGNSA. The CDR3: CASSRTAYGYTF. The CDR3 nucleotides read TGTGCCAGCAGCCGGACGGCCTATGGCTACACCTTC.

This clonotype showed up many times. J is TRBJ2-7 and V is TRBV4-1; D is perhaps TRBD1 (5 bases). CDR3 length equals 16 residues. The germline V gene encodes CDR1 MGHRA and CDR2 YSYEKL. The V end was cut by 0 bases, the J end by 0 bases, with 12 bases between. The CDR3 nucleotides read TGCGCCAGCAGCCAAGAGCGGACACTCAGCTCCTACGAGCAGTACTTC. Encoded protein: CASSQERTLSSYEQYF.

This clonotype showed up just a few times. This chain connects TRBV2 to TRBJ2-2; the D gene could be TRBD1 or TRBD2 (5 bases each). The CDR3 is 14 residues long. Germline CDR1 and CDR2: SNHLY and FYNNEI. V was pared by 8 bases and J by 0 bases, with 10 bases between. The CDR3 DNA is TGTGCCAGCTGCTGGGGGACGAACACCGGGGAGCTGTTTTTT. Amino acid sequence: CASCWGTNTGELFF.

The rearrangement links TRBV5-6 to TRBJ2-1, with D uncertain. From germline, CDR1 is SGHDT and CDR2 YYEEEE. The V and J ends lost 4 bases and 7 bases respectively, with 9 bases between them. This CDR3 contains 12 residues. This chain's CDR3 is CASSPSPNEQFF. CDR3 coding DNA: TGTGCCAGCAGCCCCTCTCCTAATGAGCAGTTCTTC.

The rearrangement uses TRBV25-1 and TRBJ2-7, with 9 bases identical to TRBD1. Trimming removed 3 bases from V and 7 bases from J; junction bases left unmatched: 10. The germline gives CDR1 MGHDK, CDR2 SYGVNS. CDR3 length equals 15 residues. The CDR3 nucleotides read TGTGCCAGCAGTGATCTAAAGACAGGGGGGAGAGAGCAGTACTTC. This sequence encodes CASSDLKTGGREQYF.

The chain couples TRBV27 to TRBJ1-2, with a possible D match to TRBD1 (6 bases). V lost 8 bases, J lost 3 bases, and 25 bases lay in between. This CDR3 is 17 amino acids long. Per germline, CDR1 MNHEY and CDR2 SMNVEV (reference sequence). CDR3 region: CASSTRTEPGFYYGYTF. In DNA form, the CDR3 reads TGTGCCAGCTCGACGCGGACAGAGCCCGGCTTTTACTATGGCTACACCTTC.

The chain joins TRBV19 to TRBJ2-1; 9 bases match TRBD1. CDR1 and CDR2 (germline): LNHDA, SQIVND (reference sequence). V shed 4 bases and J 9 bases; nucleotides not matched to a gene: 7. This CDR3 spans 14 amino acids. As DNA, the CDR3 is TGTGCCAGTAGTACGAGGGACAGGGCTACTGAGCAGTTCTTC. Amino acids: CASSTRDRATEQFF.

This clonotype has at least ten counts. The rearrangement uses TRBV5-1 and TRBJ2-1, with 7 bases lining up with TRBD2. Germline values: CDR1 SGHRS, CDR2 YFSETQ. Trimming cost V 4 bases and J 9 bases; bases outside gene matches: 13. The CDR3 runs to 15 residues. The CDR3 coding sequence is TGCGCCAGCAGCGGGGGGGGGGGTCGTCGCGGTGAGCAGTTCTTC. Translating gives CASSGGGGRRGEQFF.

By its share, this clonotype is medium-sized. The V call is TRBV7-8, the J call TRBJ2-2, with D possibly TRBD1 on 6 matching bases. This CDR3 is 17 amino acids long. Germline CDR1 reads SGHVS; CDR2 reads FQNEAQ. With 3 bases removed from V and 6 bases from J, the gap between germline ends came to 20 bases. In DNA form, the CDR3 reads TGTGCCAGCAGCTTCGCACCGGGACAACCTAGGGCCGGGGAGCTGTTTTTT. Translated, it gives CASSFAPGQPRAGELFF.

The CDR3: CASSLGPFYEQYF. The CDR3 DNA reads as TGTGCCAGCAGCTTAGGTCCCTTCTACGAGCAGTACTTC. V gene TRBV7-8 combines with J gene TRBJ2-7; D is unclear. The CDR3 is 13 amino acids. The V and J ends lost 1 base and 3 bases respectively, with 7 bases between them. The germline V gene has CDR1 SGHVS and CDR2 FQNEAQ.

This clonotype was counted many times. V usage is TRBV20-1 and J usage is TRBJ1-6, with 11 bases fitting TRBD1. V was clipped by 6 bases and J by 9 bases; unmatched bases: 7. There are 14 residues in the CDR3. Germline lookup yields CDR1 DFQATT and CDR2 SNEGSKA (reference sequence). In DNA, the CDR3 is TGCAGTGCCGTCGGGGACAGGGGGTCTTCACCCCTCCACTTT. Its protein is CSAVGDRGSSPLHF.

This clonotype was observed a single time. The gene calls are TRBV6-5 and TRBJ2-1; 13 bases line up with TRBD2. Germline V gene data show CDR1 as MNHEY and CDR2 as SVGAGI. The V segment lost 6 bases and the J segment 1 base; nucleotides outside the gene matches: 9. The CDR3 contains 18 residues. CDR3 in amino acids: CASSPKLAGGLSYNEQFF. CDR3 sequence (DNA): TGTGCCAGCAGCCCTAAACTAGCGGGGGGGCTTTCCTACAATGAGCAGTTCTTC.

This chain connects TRBV19 to TRBJ2-1; unclear D gene. V shed 4 bases and J shed 0 bases, with 13 bases lying between them. CDR3 length: 16 amino acids. The germline CDR1 and CDR2 sequences are LNHDA and SQIVND (reference sequence). This chain's CDR3 is CASSSPSRSSYNEQFF. The CDR3 DNA reads as TGTGCCAGTAGTAGTCCGTCCCGGAGCTCCTACAATGAGCAGTTCTTC.

This clonotype was recorded a few times. The V call is TRBV29-1, the J call TRBJ1-1, with D tentatively TRBD1 (6 bases). Trimming left V 0 bases short and J 10 bases short, with 12 bases between. This CDR3 has 12 residues. Germline CDR1 reads SQVTM; CDR2 reads ANQGSEA. CDR3 loop: CSVEEGGRGAFF. DNA for the CDR3: TGCAGCGTTGAAGAGGGGGGGCGCGGAGCTTTCTTT. The variable domain in full, completed from reference TRBV29-1 and TRBJ1-1, reads SAVISQKPSRDICQRGTSLTIQCQVDSQVTMMFWYRQQPGQSLTLIATANQGSEATYESGFVIDKFPISRPNLTFSTLTVSNMSPEDSSIYLCSVEEGGRGAFFGQGTRLTVV.

V and J are TRBV7-3 and TRBJ2-7; TRBD1 matches at 9 bases. The CDR3 is 17 amino acids. Germline V lookup: CDR1 SGHTA, CDR2 FQGTGA. J gave up 2 bases and V 4 bases, and 12 bases lay outside the gene matches. In DNA form, the CDR3 reads TGTGCCAGCAGCTCCCGGGACAGGGCTGATTTGACCTACGAGCAGTACTTC. It translates to CASSSRDRADLTYEQYF.

The rearrangement joins TRBV2 to TRBJ2-7; perhaps TRBD1 as D (6 bases). CDR1 and CDR2 from the germline V gene are SNHLY and FYNNEI. The CDR3 runs 15 residues. V gave up 0 bases and J gave up 5 bases, with 14 bases separating them. CDR3 sequence: CASSEAPSPGDEQYF. The CDR3 DNA reads as TGTGCCAGCAGTGAAGCCCCCAGCCCAGGGGACGAGCAGTACTTC.